These 21 T cell receptor beta chains came from one sample sequenced in a study of graft-versus-host responses after intestinal transplantation. Their antigens remain unidentified. Only in-frame clones appear in the TCRdb table, and some are missing; sequencing was by immunoSEQ multiplex PCR. The data contain under 140,000 clones, approximately 92% of them singletons. The source material was unstimulated CD8+ T cells sorted from spleen or lymph node cells, sampled before intestinal transplant. The receptors derive from a human donor who received an intestinal transplant.

The table lists this clone with a count of one. The rearrangement links TRBV30 to TRBJ2-7, with D hard to call. Germline assignment: CDR1 GTSNPN and CDR2 SVGIG (reference sequence). The V end lost 5 bases, the J end lost 6 bases, and 8 bases lay between the germline ends. The CDR3 has 10 amino acids. CDR3 residues: CAWGMGEQYF. In nucleotides, the CDR3 is TGTGCCTGGGGAATGGGCGAGCAGTACTTC.

The chain links TRBV28 to TRBJ1-1, with no clear D. Per the germline V gene, CDR1 is MDHEN and CDR2 is SYDVKM. Trimming removed 6 bases at V and 1 base at J, with 9 bases between. This CDR3 comprises 13 residues. The chain's CDR3 is CASSLAGNTEAFF. In nucleotides, the CDR3 is TGTGCCAGCAGCCTGGCGGGGAACACTGAAGCTTTCTTT.

The J gene is TRBJ2-2, the V gene TRBV4-1; D might be TRBD1 or TRBD2, each matching 5 bases. V was pared by 1 base and J by 0 bases, with 12 bases between. This CDR3 spans 17 amino acids. From germline, CDR1 is MGHRA and CDR2 YSYEKL. The DNA for the CDR3 is TGCGCCAGCAGCCAAGCGGGGCTAGCAGCGAACACCGGGGAGCTGTTTTTT. Amino acid sequence: CASSQAGLAANTGELFF.

The chain recombines TRBV6-1 with TRBJ2-1, with D possibly being TRBD2 (6 bases). The germline CDR1 and CDR2 sequences are MNHNS and SASEGT. Deletions cut 2 bases from V and 4 bases from J, with 21 bases between. This CDR3 comprises 18 residues. This CDR3 reads CASSEPPGTFPLYNEQFF. The CDR3 nucleotides read TGTGCCAGCAGTGAACCTCCCGGGACTTTTCCACTATACAATGAGCAGTTCTTC.

In the case of this clone: Different DNA sequences within this sample yield the same CDR3. The chain recombines TRBV27 with TRBJ2-7; possible D gene TRBD2, 7 bases. Germline CDR1 MNHEY, CDR2 SMNVEV (reference sequence). Trimming shortened V by 5 bases and J by 4 bases, and 15 bases separated the two germline ends. The CDR3 has 14 residues. The CDR3 reads CASSLLGGGYEQYF. The CDR3, as DNA: TGTGCCAGCAGTCTCCTGGGAGGGGGGTACGAGCAGTACTTC.

The rearrangement joins TRBV12-5 to TRBJ2-3, with 9 bases that match TRBD1. The CDR3 is made up of 15 amino acids. With 1 base clipped from V and 5 bases from J, the junction kept 4 bases outside the gene matches. Germline values: CDR1 LGHNT, CDR2 FRNRAP. The CDR3 DNA reads as TGTGCTAGTGGTTTGGGACAGGGGGAGGTAGATACGCAGTATTTT. Protein sequence: CASGLGQGEVDTQYF.

The V call is TRBV7-8, the J call TRBJ2-3, with D possibly matching TRBD2 (6 bases). Germline loops: CDR1 SGHVS, CDR2 FQNEAQ. The V end lost 4 bases, the J end lost 7 bases, and 12 bases lay between the germline ends. CDR3 length equals 13 residues. CDR3 amino acids: CASSYTGLNTQYF. The DNA of the CDR3 is TGTGCCAGCAGCTACACGGGACTTAATACGCAGTATTTT.

The rearrangement uses TRBV7-6 and TRBJ1-5; D is unclear. Germline V CDR1 and CDR2: SGHVS, FNYEAQ. V was cut by 5 bases and J by 3 bases, with 14 bases left in between. This CDR3 spans 15 amino acids. Here the CDR3 reads CASSPFGRVNQPQHF. Written as DNA, the CDR3 is TGTGCCAGCAGCCCCTTTGGACGAGTCAATCAGCCCCAGCATTTT.

The chain combines TRBV19 with TRBJ2-5, with 10 bases matching TRBD1. Trimming took 5 bases from V and 4 from J; bases not matched to a gene: 7. Germline CDR1 is LNHDA and CDR2 is SQIVND (reference sequence). CDR3 size: 15 residues. CDR3 amino acids: CASSRDRGGVETQYF. CDR3 DNA sequence: TGTGCCAGTAGTCGGGACAGGGGCGGCGTAGAGACCCAGTACTTC.

The gene calls are TRBV29-1 and TRBJ2-1; D may match TRBD1 or TRBD2 (5 bases each). The CDR3 contains 15 residues. Germline CDR1 and CDR2: SQVTM and ANQGSEA. V lost 0 bases to trimming and J lost 3 bases, with 12 bases between them. The CDR3 nucleotides read TGCAGCGTTGAAGAGCAAGGGACGCACTACAATGAGCAGTTCTTC. This codes for CSVEEQGTHYNEQFF.

The chain couples TRBV30 to TRBJ2-1; 8 bases fit TRBD2. V was pared by 1 base and J by 0 bases, with 11 bases of the junction left unmatched. This CDR3 spans 18 amino acids. The germline gives CDR1 GTSNPN, CDR2 SVGIG (reference sequence). The CDR3 DNA reads as TGTGCCTGGAGTGGCTTTGCGGGAGGAGAGAGCTCCTACAATGAGCAGTTCTTC. This sequence encodes CAWSGFAGGESSYNEQFF.

The chain joins TRBV5-6 to TRBJ2-1; tentative D call: TRBD1 (5 bases). Germline V lookup: CDR1 SGHDT, CDR2 YYEEEE. CDR3 length: 16 residues. Trimming took 0 bases from V and 9 from J, leaving 19 bases between them. The CDR3 region is CASSLDMKPRAGEQFF. The CDR3 bases are TGTGCCAGCAGCTTGGACATGAAGCCCAGGGCCGGTGAGCAGTTCTTC.

V is TRBV11-1 and J is TRBJ2-7; D uncertain. The V end was cut by 4 bases, the J end by 3 bases, with 7 bases between. The CDR3 is 12 amino acids. CDR1 is SGHAT and CDR2 is FQDESV in the germline V gene (reference sequence). The CDR3 nucleotides read TGTGCCAGCAGCTACGGTTACTACGAGCAGTACTTC. Protein product: CASSYGYYEQYF.

This chain joins TRBV4-1 and TRBJ2-7; 8 bases align to TRBD2. There are 16 residues in the CDR3. The V gene's germline CDR1 is MGHRA and CDR2 YSYEKL. J lost 1 base, V lost 1 base, and 6 bases had no gene match. CDR3 sequence (DNA): TGCGCCAGCAGCCAAGCCCCTACTAGCGGATCCTACGAGCAGTACTTC. Translating it yields CASSQAPTSGSYEQYF.

The rearrangement links TRBV7-8 to TRBJ1-4; D remains unclear. The germline CDR1 and CDR2 sequences are SGHVS and FQNEAQ. The V end lost 1 base, the J end lost 8 bases, and 32 bases lay between the germline ends. This CDR3 comprises 21 residues. The CDR3, as DNA: TGTGCCAGCAGCTTAGTGGTTGGACCGGGCGGGCGGGCCGGAGGCGCCGAAAAACTGTTTTTT. It specifies CASSLVVGPGGRAGGAEKLFF.

Note on this clone: Other DNA variants within this sample encode the same CDR3. This chain joins TRBV19 and TRBJ2-7, with 7 bases matching TRBD2. This CDR3 is built from 13 residues. V shed 1 base, J shed 3 bases, and the junction held 0 bases outside the gene matches. Looked up from germline, CDR1 is LNHDA and CDR2 is SQIVND (reference sequence). The CDR3 protein is CASSIAGGYEQYF. In DNA form, the CDR3 reads TGTGCCAGTAGTATAGCGGGAGGCTACGAGCAGTACTTC. The full variable domain, completed using reference TRBV19 and TRBJ2-7, is DGGITQSPKYLFRKEGQNVTLSCEQNLNHDAMYWYRQDPGQGLRLIYYSQIVNDFQKGDIAEGYSVSREKKESFPLTVTSAQKNPTAFYLCASSIAGGYEQYFGPGTRLTVT.

V gene TRBV6-5 combines with J gene TRBJ2-7, with a tentative D call TRBD1 (6 bases). CDR1 and CDR2 from the germline V gene are MNHEY and SVGAGI. This CDR3 contains 13 residues. The germline V and J ends were trimmed by 6 bases and 2 bases, with 11 bases remaining between them. The CDR3 sequence is CASRGASPYEQYF. Here the CDR3 DNA reads TGTGCCAGCAGGGGGGCCAGCCCCTACGAGCAGTACTTC.

The J gene is TRBJ2-7, the V gene TRBV5-1; TRBD2 might be the D (6 bases). CDR3 length equals 14 residues. In germline, CDR1 is SGHRS, CDR2 YFSETQ. With 2 bases removed from V and 3 bases from J, the gap between germline ends came to 12 bases. The CDR3 region is CASSLGGDRYEQYF. In DNA form, the CDR3 reads TGCGCCAGCAGCTTAGGAGGGGACCGCTACGAGCAGTACTTC.

The chain links TRBV5-6 to TRBJ2-1, with unresolved D. V was shortened by 0 bases and J by 13 bases, with 14 bases between the two germline ends. Germline-derived CDR1 and CDR2 are SGHDT and YYEEEE. This CDR3 contains 13 residues. The CDR3 is CASSLDPKGRQFF. CDR3 DNA: TGTGCCAGCAGCTTGGATCCTAAAGGACGACAGTTCTTC.

V gene TRBV5-1 combines with J gene TRBJ2-5; 9 bases are shared with TRBD1. CDR1 and CDR2 from the germline V gene are SGHRS and YFSETQ. J gave up 5 bases and V 4 bases, and 6 bases lay outside the gene matches. CDR3 length: 14 amino acids. The CDR3 spells CASSGQGNSETQYF. The DNA for the CDR3 is TGCGCCAGCAGCGGACAGGGGAATTCGGAGACCCAGTACTTC.

CDR3 in DNA: TGTGCCAGCAGTTTGGCCGGGGAGCTGTTTTTT. Translation gives CASSLAGELFF. The chain is built from TRBV27 and TRBJ2-2; D ambiguous. The CDR3 covers 11 residues. V lost 3 bases and J 6 bases, leaving 2 bases between the germline ends. CDR1 MNHEY and CDR2 SMNVEV come from the germline V gene (reference sequence).